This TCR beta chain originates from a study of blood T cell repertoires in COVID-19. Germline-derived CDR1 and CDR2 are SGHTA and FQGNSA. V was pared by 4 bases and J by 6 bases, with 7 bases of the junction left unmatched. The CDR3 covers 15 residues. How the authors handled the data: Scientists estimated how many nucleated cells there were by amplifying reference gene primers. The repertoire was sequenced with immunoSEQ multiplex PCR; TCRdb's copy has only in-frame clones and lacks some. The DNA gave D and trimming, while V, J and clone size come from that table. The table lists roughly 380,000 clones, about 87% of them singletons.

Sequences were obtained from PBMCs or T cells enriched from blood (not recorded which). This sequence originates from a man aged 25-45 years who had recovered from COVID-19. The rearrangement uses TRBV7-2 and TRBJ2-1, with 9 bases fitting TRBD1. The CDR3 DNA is TGTGCCAGCAGCTCAGACAGGGGGGGTTTCAATGAGCAGTTCTTC. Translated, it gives CASSSDRGGFNEQFF. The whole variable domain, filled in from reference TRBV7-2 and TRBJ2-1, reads GAGVSQSPSNKVTEKGKDVELRCDPISGHTALYWYRQSLGQGLEFLIYFQGNSAPDKSGLPSDRFSAERTGGSVSTLTIQRTQQEDSAVYLCASSSDRGGFNEQFFGPGTRLTVL.